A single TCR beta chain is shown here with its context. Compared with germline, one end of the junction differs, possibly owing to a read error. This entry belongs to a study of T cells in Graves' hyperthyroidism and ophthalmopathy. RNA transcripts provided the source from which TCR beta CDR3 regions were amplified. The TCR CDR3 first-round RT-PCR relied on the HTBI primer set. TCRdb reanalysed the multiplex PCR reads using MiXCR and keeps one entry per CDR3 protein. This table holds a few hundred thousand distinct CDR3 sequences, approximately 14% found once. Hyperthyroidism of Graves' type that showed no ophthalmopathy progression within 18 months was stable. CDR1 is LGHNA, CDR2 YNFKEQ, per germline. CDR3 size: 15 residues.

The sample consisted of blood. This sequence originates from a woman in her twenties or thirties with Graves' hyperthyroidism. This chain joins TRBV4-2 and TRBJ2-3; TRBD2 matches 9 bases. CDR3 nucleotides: TGTGCCAGCAGCCCCTTCGGCGGGAGGGCCGATACGCGGTATTTT. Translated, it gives CASSPFGGRADTRYF.